The 17 T cell receptor beta chains in this list originate from one sample, sequenced in a study of T cell changes during pregnancy in multiple sclerosis. Measured with immunoSEQ multiplex PCR; TCRdb has only the in-frame clones, and not every one. The sample comprises over 85,000 clones, over 75% of which are singletons, and under 0.85% rests with the top ten. Source: peripheral blood, taken in the second trimester of pregnancy. The receptor set was obtained from a female donor in good health, enrolled as a control in a pregnancy study.

The chain carries TRBV14 and TRBJ2-1; 10 bases agree with TRBD1. The CDR3 sequence is 15 residues long. The germline V gene has CDR1 SGHDN and CDR2 FVKESK. The ends lost 5 bases at V and 2 bases at J; junction bases unmatched: 3. CDR3 region: CASSYDRGPYNEQFF. The CDR3 DNA sequence: TGTGCCAGCAGCTATGACAGGGGGCCCTACAATGAGCAGTTCTTC.

V and J are TRBV7-5 and TRBJ1-2; the tabulated D call, TRBD1, remains unverified against the DNA. TRBV7-5 is listed as a pseudogene. The CDR3 has 16 amino acids. The CDR3, as DNA: TGTGCCAGAAGTTTGAGGGACAGGGGATCCCACTATGGCTACACCTTC. This codes for CARSLRDRGSHYGYTF.

The gene calls are TRBV19 and TRBJ1-2; D perhaps matches TRBD1 (5 bases). Per germline, CDR1 LNHDA and CDR2 SQIVND (reference sequence). V was shortened by 5 bases and J by 7 bases, with 17 bases between the two germline ends. The CDR3 has 14 amino acids. The CDR3 spells CASSSGLLGAGYTF. The CDR3 bases are TGTGCCAGTAGTTCAGGGCTATTAGGGGCTGGCTACACCTTC.

The V call is TRBV20-1, the J call TRBJ1-1; D uncertain. The V gene's germline CDR1 is DFQATT and CDR2 SNEGSKA (reference sequence). V lost 3 bases, J lost 1 base, and 3 bases lay in between. The CDR3 totals 11 residues. The CDR3 loop is CSARANTEAFF. The CDR3 DNA sequence: TGCAGTGCTAGGGCGAACACTGAAGCTTTCTTT.

The chain couples TRBV7-6 to TRBJ2-3; 8 nucleotides line up with TRBD1. This CDR3 is 14 amino acids long. Germline V gene lookup returns CDR1 SGHVS and CDR2 FNYEAQ. Trimming cost V 4 bases and J 3 bases; bases outside gene matches: 3. The CDR3 reads CASSSGQGTDTQYF. The CDR3 region has the DNA TGTGCCAGCAGCTCCGGACAGGGAACAGATACGCAGTATTTT.

The J gene is TRBJ2-7, the V gene TRBV7-8; no firm D call. Germline loops: CDR1 SGHVS, CDR2 FQNEAQ. Trimming took off 4 bases at V and 4 bases at J, with 17 bases between the two ends. The CDR3 totals 15 residues. CDR3 loop: CASSSPSRGRYEQYF. CDR3 coding DNA: TGTGCCAGCAGCTCACCCAGTCGAGGAAGGTACGAGCAGTACTTC.

The V call is TRBV10-2, the J call TRBJ1-1, with 7 bases that match TRBD1. The CDR3 has 16 residues. Germline trimming cut 8 bases from V and 7 bases from J; bases unmatched to any gene: 19. Per germline, CDR1 WSHSY and CDR2 SAAADI. The CDR3: CASDRAGRRVRYEAFF. The CDR3 coding sequence is TGCGCCAGCGACAGGGCCGGACGCCGCGTGCGTTATGAAGCTTTCTTT.

The chain links TRBV29-1 to TRBJ2-3; D is uncertain. The CDR3 loop spans 14 amino acids. Trimming shortened V by 7 bases and J by 1 base, and 15 bases separated the two germline ends. Germline CDR1 is SQVTM and CDR2 is ANQGSEA. DNA of the CDR3: TGCAGCGCTTGCCTCGGTCGTGGCACAGATACGCAGTATTTT. Its protein is CSACLGRGTDTQYF.

CDR3 region: CASSEWVSEGSGNTIYF. CDR3 coding DNA: TGTGCCAGCAGTGAATGGGTCAGCGAAGGCTCTGGAAACACCATATATTTT. The genes are TRBV25-1 and TRBJ1-3; D gene unclear. In germline, CDR1 is MGHDK, CDR2 SYGVNS. The CDR3 loop spans 17 amino acids. The ends were cut back, 1 base at V and 0 bases at J, with 13 bases in the middle.

The chain links TRBV2 to TRBJ1-1; TRBD1 is a possible D gene (6 bases). V lost 8 bases and J 1 base, leaving 11 bases between the germline ends. This CDR3 has 13 residues. Germline V lookup: CDR1 SNHLY, CDR2 FYNNEI. CDR3 DNA sequence: TGTGCCAGCGGCCTGGACAGGAACACTGAAGCTTTCTTT. Translating it yields CASGLDRNTEAFF.

Only one count was recorded for this clone. The chain has TRBV7-2 and TRBJ2-7, with D hard to call. This CDR3 has 14 amino acids. Germline assignment: CDR1 SGHTA and CDR2 FQGNSA. Between the trimmed V and J ends, which lost 1 base and 0 bases, there was a span of 7 bases. The CDR3 sequence is CASSLGRNSYEQYF. CDR3 DNA: TGTGCCAGCAGCTTAGGCAGAAACTCCTACGAGCAGTACTTC.

This chain joins TRBV2 and TRBJ1-2, with D perhaps TRBD1 (6 bases). This CDR3 region has 14 residues. V dropped 0 bases and J dropped 8 bases, with 13 bases sitting between them. Germline-derived CDR1 and CDR2 are SNHLY and FYNNEI. CDR3 protein: CASSEAWGLRGYTF. The CDR3 nucleotides are TGTGCCAGCAGTGAAGCATGGGGGCTGAGGGGCTACACCTTC. The variable domain in full, with the rest retrieved from reference TRBV2 and TRBJ1-2, is EPEVTQTPSHQVTQMGQEVILRCVPISNHLYFYWYRQILGQKVEFLVSFYNNEISEKSEIFDDQFSVERPDGSNFTLKIRSTKLEDSAMYFCASSEAWGLRGYTFGSGTRLTVV.

V is TRBV27 and J is TRBJ2-7, with D possibly being TRBD2 (6 bases). Germline CDR1 MNHEY, CDR2 SMNVEV (reference sequence). The V end lost 3 bases, the J end lost 4 bases, and 13 bases lay between the germline ends. The CDR3 totals 14 residues. CDR3 sequence: CASSFSIGGYEQYF. The DNA of the CDR3 is TGTGCCAGCAGTTTTTCCATCGGGGGTTACGAGCAGTACTTC.

V usage is TRBV6-1 and J usage is TRBJ1-5, with D perhaps TRBD1 (6 bases). Trimming cost V 8 bases and J 6 bases, with 14 bases left between them. This CDR3 region has 13 residues. Germline assignment: CDR1 MNHNS and CDR2 SASEGT. The CDR3 sequence is CASWGGPGQPQHF. CDR3 nucleotides: TGTGCCAGCTGGGGGGGGCCAGGTCAGCCCCAGCATTTT.

The chain is built from TRBV20-1 and TRBJ1-2; D is uncertain. Trimming took off 3 bases at V and 7 bases at J, with 9 bases between the two ends. Germline V gene sequence: CDR1 DFQATT, CDR2 SNEGSKA (reference sequence). The CDR3 is 11 residues long. The CDR3 is CSASQSSGYTF. CDR3 nucleotides: TGCAGTGCTAGTCAGTCGTCTGGCTACACCTTC.

J is TRBJ2-5 and V is TRBV5-1, with D tentatively TRBD2 (6 bases). Trimming removed 4 bases from V and 6 bases from J, with 25 bases in between. The germline CDR1 and CDR2 sequences are SGHRS and YFSETQ. The CDR3 has 17 residues. The CDR3: CASSVTIGTSGPKTQYF. The CDR3 region has the DNA TGCGCCAGCAGCGTGACGATAGGGACTTCTGGTCCGAAGACCCAGTACTTC.

J is TRBJ2-2 and V is TRBV4-3; no reliable D call. Germline V gene lookup returns CDR1 LGHNA and CDR2 YSLEER. The CDR3 extends over 14 amino acids. V was clipped by 0 bases and J by 1 base, with 3 bases between them. The CDR3 nucleotides read TGCGCCAGCAGCCAAGACGTGAACACCGGGGAGCTGTTTTTT. Translation: CASSQDVNTGELFF.